A selection of T cell receptor beta chains follows, all from one sample in a study of blood T cell repertoires in COVID-19. TCRdb keeps only in-frame clones here, not all; method: immunoSEQ multiplex PCR. The top ten hold around 9% of the sample, which has about 260,000 clones, roughly 86% seen once. The specimen sequenced was peripheral blood. The receptor set was obtained from a man in his forties with active or convalescent COVID-19. The CDR3 runs from the conserved cysteine through the conserved F or W. Fields, in order: V gene, J gene, CDR3 protein.

TRBV7-9,TRBJ2-5,CASSEEGAQETQYF
TRBV7-2,TRBJ2-7,CASSKPGLAVLEQYF
TRBV19,TRBJ1-4,CASSIVPGGATNEKLFF
TRBV12-5,TRBJ1-2,CASGLERGQDYGYTF
TRBV20-1,TRBJ1-1,CSASNDRVGETEAFF
TRBV6-5,TRBJ1-1,CASSYSSGRTEAFF
TRBV6-4,TRBJ1-5,CASSADRSGNQPQHF
TRBV6-5,TRBJ1-2,CASSYSEGAGGYTF
TRBV7-9,TRBJ2-7,CASSYLAGVLNEQYF
TRBV25-1,TRBJ2-2,CASSYSGGRPGELFF
TRBV5-5,TRBJ2-3,CASSSLGGGSADTQYF
TRBV11-3,TRBJ1-5,CASSPGQGSNQPQHF
TRBV19,TRBJ1-2,CASSTPSAGWYGYTF
TRBV9,TRBJ1-1,CASSVGLGTAHWGAFF
TRBV19,TRBJ1-5,CASSTVPLEPQHF